This T cell receptor (beta chain) stems from a study of molecular identifiers for immune sequencing clone quantification. Germline V gene sequence: CDR1 SGHAT, CDR2 FQNNGV. The CDR3 is 14 amino acids. V lost 2 bases and J lost 3, with 11 bases in between. This clonotype has just a few counts. TCRdb independently ran MiXCR on the PCR reads; one entry per CDR3 protein. This table has a few hundred thousand distinct CDR3 sequences, less than 30% appearing once. Naive CD8 T cells were FACS-sorted by CD8+CD4-CCR7+CD45RA+ markers. The sequenced sample consisted of naive CD8+ T cells from blood, with Jurkat cell RNA spiked in. The subset denotes: FACS-sorted CD8+CD4-CCR7+CD45RA+ naive T cells. The source is a human donor in good health. Some libraries in this study had Jurkat cell RNA spiked in. V and J are TRBV11-2 and TRBJ2-7; the D gene is possibly TRBD2 (5 bases). The CDR3 sequence is CASSLPSKGYEQYF. In nucleotides, the CDR3 is TGTGCCAGCAGCTTACCTAGCAAAGGCTACGAGCAGTACTTC.